This T cell receptor beta chain was found in a study of blood T cell repertoires in COVID-19. Per the original methods: Reference gene primers were amplified, and this amplification served to estimate nucleated cell counts. Clones were read by immunoSEQ multiplex PCR, and TCRdb kept only the in-frame ones, dropping some. V and J calls and clone size are given by that table; D and trimming were obtained from the DNA. The sample holds 150,000 to 200,000 clones; more than 85% are singletons and the top ten take roughly 2.1%. This TCR came from a woman aged 60 to 75 with COVID-19, enrolled during active disease. The sequencing sample was made of peripheral blood.

The CDR3 reads CASSGTGQSLSYTF. The CDR3 coding sequence is TGTGCCAGCAGTGGTACGGGACAGTCCCTGAGCTACACCTTC. The gene calls are TRBV7-2 and TRBJ1-2, with 7 bases matching TRBD1. Germline V gives CDR1 SGHTA, CDR2 FQGNSA. Trimming cost V 6 bases and J 9 bases; bases outside gene matches: 13. The CDR3 length is 14 residues.